Here is one T cell receptor (beta chain) with its context. Its antigen is not known. Study-level points and caveats: Tumor memory CD4+ T cell TCR gene usage was found to cluster with blood and lymph node memory CD4+ cells and with lymph node naive CD4+ cells. Tumor Tregs overlapped most with tumor, then blood, naive CD4+ cells.

From germline, CDR1 is DFQATT and CDR2 SNEGSKA (reference sequence). This CDR3 contains 14 residues. Trimming took off 1 base at V and 4 bases at J, with 11 bases between the two ends. Tregs were sorted as CD4+CD25+CD127-/low cells. Semi-nested PCR with Nested Universal Primer A followed constant-region reverse priming of full-length variable regions. TCRdb processed the 5' RACE reads anew with MiXCR; each CDR3 protein has one entry. Of 32,000 or so distinct CDR3 sequences in the sample, roughly 30% were seen once. The chain couples TRBV20-1 to TRBJ2-1; D unclear. The sequence came from a female donor with breast cancer. The sample consisted of tumor-infiltrating Tregs sorted from the breast tumor. The CDR3 DNA reads TGCAGTGCTAGAGGGGATCGCCAATACAATGAGCAGTTCTTC. Translating it yields CSARGDRQYNEQFF.